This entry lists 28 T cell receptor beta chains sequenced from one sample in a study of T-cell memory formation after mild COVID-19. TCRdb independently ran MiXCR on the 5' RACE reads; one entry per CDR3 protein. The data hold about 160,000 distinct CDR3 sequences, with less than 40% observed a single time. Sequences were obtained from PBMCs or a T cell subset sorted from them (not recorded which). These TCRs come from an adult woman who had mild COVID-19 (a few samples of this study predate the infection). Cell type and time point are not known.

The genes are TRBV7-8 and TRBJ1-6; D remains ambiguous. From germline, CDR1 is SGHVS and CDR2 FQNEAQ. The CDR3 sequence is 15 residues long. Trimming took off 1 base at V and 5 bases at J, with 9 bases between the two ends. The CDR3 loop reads CASSLGLVDNSPLHF. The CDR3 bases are TGTGCCAGCAGCTTAGGTCTCGTGGATAATTCACCCCTCCACTTT.

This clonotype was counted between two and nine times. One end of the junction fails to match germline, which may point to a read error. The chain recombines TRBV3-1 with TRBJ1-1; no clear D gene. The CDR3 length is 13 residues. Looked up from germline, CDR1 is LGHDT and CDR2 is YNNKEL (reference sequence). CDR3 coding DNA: TGTGCCAGCAGACAAGCCGGAGACACTGAAGCTTTCTTT. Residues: CASRQAGDTEAFF.

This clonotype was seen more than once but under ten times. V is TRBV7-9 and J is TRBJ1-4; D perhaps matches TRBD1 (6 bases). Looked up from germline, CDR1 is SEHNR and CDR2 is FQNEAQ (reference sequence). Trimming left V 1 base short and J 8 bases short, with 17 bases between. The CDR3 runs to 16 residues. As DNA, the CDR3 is TGTGCCAGCAGCTTAGACGAGGGGGGACGGGAAGAAAAACTGTTTTTT. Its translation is CASSLDEGGREEKLFF.

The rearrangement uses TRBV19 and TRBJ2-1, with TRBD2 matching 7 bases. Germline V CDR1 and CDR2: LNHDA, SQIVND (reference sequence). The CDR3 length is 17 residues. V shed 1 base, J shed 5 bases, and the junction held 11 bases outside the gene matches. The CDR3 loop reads CASSIGPGLAGDNEQFF. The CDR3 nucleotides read TGTGCCAGTAGTATAGGTCCCGGACTGGCGGGAGACAATGAGCAGTTCTTC. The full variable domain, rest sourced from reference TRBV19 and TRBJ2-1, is DGGITQSPKYLFRKEGQNVTLSCEQNLNHDAMYWYRQDPGQGLRLIYYSQIVNDFQKGDIAEGYSVSREKKESFPLTVTSAQKNPTAFYLCASSIGPGLAGDNEQFFGPGTRLTVL.

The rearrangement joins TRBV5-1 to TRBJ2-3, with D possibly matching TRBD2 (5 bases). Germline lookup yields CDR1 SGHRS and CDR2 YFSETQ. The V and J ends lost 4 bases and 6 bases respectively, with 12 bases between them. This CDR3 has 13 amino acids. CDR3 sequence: CASSPRDGDTQYF. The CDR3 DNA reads TGCGCCAGCAGCCCCCGGGATGGGGATACGCAGTATTTT.

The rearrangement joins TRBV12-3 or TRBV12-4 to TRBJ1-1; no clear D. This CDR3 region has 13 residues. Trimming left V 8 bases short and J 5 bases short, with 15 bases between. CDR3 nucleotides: TGTGCCAGCTCCTCCACGGAGAGGACTGAAGCTTTCTTT. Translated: CASSSTERTEAFF.

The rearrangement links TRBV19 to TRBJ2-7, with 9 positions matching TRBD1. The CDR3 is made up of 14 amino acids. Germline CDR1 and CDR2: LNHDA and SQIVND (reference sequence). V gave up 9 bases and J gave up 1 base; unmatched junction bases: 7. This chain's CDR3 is CASTGTGQSYEQYF. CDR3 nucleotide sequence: TGTGCCAGCACCGGGACAGGGCAATCCTACGAGCAGTACTTC.

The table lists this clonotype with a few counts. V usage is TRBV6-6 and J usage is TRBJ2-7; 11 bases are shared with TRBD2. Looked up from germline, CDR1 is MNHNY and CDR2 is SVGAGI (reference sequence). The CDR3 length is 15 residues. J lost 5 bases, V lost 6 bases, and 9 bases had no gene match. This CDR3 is CASSLTSGAYHEQYF. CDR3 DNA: TGTGCCAGCAGCTTGACTAGCGGGGCCTACCACGAGCAGTACTTC.

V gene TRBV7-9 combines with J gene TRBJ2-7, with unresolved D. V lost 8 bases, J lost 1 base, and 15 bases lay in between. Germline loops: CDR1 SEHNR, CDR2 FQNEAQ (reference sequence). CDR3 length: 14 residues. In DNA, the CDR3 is TGTGCCAGCTCCGACGGGCAAGTATCCTACGAGCAGTACTTC. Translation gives CASSDGQVSYEQYF.

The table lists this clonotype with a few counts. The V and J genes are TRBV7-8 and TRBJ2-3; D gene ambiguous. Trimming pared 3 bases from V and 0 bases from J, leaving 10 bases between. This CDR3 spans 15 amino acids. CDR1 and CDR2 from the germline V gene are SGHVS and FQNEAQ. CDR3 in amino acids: CASSFITESTDTQYF. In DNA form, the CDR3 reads TGTGCCAGCAGCTTTATAACCGAGAGCACAGATACGCAGTATTTT.

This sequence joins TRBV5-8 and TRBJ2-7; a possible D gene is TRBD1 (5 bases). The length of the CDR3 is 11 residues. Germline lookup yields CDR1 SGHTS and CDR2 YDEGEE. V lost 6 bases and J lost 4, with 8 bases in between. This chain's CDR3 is CASTYRYEQYF. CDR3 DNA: TGTGCCAGCACATACAGGTACGAGCAGTACTTC.

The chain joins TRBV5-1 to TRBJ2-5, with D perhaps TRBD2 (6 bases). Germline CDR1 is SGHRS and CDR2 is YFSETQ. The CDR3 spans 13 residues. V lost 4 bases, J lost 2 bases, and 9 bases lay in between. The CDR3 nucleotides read TGCGCCAGCAGCCGCGGGACTCAAGAGACCCAGTACTTC. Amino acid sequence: CASSRGTQETQYF.

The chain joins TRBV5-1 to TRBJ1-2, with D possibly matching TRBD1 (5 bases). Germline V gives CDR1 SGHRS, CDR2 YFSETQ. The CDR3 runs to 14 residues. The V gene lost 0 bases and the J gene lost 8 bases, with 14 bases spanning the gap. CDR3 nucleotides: TGCGCCAGCAGCTTGGCCGGGGCAATGGAGGGCTACACCTTC. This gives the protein CASSLAGAMEGYTF.

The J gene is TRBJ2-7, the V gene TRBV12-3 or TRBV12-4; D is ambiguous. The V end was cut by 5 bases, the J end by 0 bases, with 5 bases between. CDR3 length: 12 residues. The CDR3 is CASSPRSYEQYF. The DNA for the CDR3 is TGTGCCAGCAGTCCCCGCTCCTACGAGCAGTACTTC.

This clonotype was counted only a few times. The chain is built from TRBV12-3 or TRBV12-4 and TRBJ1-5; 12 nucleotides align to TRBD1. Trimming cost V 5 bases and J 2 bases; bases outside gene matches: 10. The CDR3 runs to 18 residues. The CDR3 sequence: CASSLGTGGDFGNQPQHF. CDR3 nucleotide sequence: TGTGCCAGCAGTCTCGGGACAGGGGGCGATTTTGGCAATCAGCCCCAGCATTTT.

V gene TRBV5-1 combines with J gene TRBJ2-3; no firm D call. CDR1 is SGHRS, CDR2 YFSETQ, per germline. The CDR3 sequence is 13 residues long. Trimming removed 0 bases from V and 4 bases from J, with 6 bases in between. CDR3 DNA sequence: TGCGCCAGCAGCTTGGGCCAGGCAGATACGCAGTATTTT. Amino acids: CASSLGQADTQYF.

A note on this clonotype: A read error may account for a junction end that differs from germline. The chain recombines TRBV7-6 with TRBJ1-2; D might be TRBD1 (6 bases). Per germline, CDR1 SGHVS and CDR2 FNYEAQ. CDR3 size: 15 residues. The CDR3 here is CASSLTLDSAYGNTF. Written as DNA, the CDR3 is TGTGCCAGCAGCTTAACGTTGGACAGCGCGTATGGCAACACCTTC.

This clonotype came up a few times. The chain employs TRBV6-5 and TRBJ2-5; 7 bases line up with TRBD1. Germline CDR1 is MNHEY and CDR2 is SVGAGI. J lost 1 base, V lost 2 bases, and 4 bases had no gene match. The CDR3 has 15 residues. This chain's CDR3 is CASSYTGAVQETQYF. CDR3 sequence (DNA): TGTGCCAGCAGTTACACAGGGGCTGTCCAAGAGACCCAGTACTTC.

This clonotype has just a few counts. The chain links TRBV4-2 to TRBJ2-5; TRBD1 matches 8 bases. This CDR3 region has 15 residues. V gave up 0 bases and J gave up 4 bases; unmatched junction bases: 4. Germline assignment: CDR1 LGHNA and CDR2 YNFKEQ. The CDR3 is CASSQDLTGGETQYF. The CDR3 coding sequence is TGTGCCAGCAGCCAAGATCTAACAGGGGGAGAGACCCAGTACTTC.

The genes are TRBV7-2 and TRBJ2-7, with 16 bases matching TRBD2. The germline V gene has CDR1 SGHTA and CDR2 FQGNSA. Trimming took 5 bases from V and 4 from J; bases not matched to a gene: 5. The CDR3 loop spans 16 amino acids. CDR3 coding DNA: TGTGCCAGCAGCGGGACTAGCGGGAGGGGACCTTACGAGCAGTACTTC. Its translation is CASSGTSGRGPYEQYF.

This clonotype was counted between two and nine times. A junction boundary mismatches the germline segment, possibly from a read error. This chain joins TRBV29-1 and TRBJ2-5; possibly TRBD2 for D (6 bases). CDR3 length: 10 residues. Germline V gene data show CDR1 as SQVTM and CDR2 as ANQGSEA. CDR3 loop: CSVEDGAGSF. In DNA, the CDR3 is TGCAGCGTTGAAGACGGGGCGGGGTCCTTC.

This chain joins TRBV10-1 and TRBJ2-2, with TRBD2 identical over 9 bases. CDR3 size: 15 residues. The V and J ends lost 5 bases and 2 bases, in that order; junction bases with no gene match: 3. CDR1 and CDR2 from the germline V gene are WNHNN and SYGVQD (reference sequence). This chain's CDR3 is CASSRAGGNTGELFF. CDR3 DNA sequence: TGCGCCAGCAGTAGAGCGGGGGGTAACACCGGGGAGCTGTTTTTT.

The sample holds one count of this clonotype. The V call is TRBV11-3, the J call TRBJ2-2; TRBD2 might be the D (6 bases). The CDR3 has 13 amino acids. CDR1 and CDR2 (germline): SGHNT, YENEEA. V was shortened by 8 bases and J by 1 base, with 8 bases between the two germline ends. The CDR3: CASRRGNTGELFF. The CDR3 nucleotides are TGTGCCAGCCGGCGGGGGAACACCGGGGAGCTGTTTTTT.

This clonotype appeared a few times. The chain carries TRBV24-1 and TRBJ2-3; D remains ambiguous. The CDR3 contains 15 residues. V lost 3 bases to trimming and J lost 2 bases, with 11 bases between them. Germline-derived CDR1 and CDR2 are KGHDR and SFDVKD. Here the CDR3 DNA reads TGTGCCACCAGTGATCCCCTGGACCCCACAGATACGCAGTATTTT. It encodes CATSDPLDPTDTQYF.

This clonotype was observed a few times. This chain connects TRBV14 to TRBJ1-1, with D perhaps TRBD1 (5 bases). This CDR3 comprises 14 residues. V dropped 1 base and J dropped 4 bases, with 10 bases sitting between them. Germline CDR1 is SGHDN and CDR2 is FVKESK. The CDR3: CASSQVRVSTEAFF. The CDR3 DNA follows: TGTGCCAGCAGCCAAGTCAGGGTGAGCACTGAAGCTTTCTTT.

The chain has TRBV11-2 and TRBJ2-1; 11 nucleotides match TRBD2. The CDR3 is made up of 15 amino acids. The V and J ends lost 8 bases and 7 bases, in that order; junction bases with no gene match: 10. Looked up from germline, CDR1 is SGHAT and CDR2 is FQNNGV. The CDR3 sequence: CASGIAGGPGNEQFF. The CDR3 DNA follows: TGTGCCAGCGGAATAGCGGGAGGGCCGGGAAATGAGCAGTTCTTC. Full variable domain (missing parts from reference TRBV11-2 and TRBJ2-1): EAGVAQSPRYKIIEKRQSVAFWCNPISGHATLYWYQQILGQGPKLLIQFQNNGVVDDSQLPKDRFSAERLKGVDSTLKIQPAKLEDSAVYLCASGIAGGPGNEQFFGPGTRLTVL.

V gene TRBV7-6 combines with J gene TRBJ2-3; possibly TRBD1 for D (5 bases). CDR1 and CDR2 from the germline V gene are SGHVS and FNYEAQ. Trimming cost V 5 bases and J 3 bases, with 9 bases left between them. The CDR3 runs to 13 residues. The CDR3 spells CASSPRQTDTQYF. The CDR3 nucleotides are TGTGCCAGCAGCCCCCGACAGACAGATACGCAGTATTTT.

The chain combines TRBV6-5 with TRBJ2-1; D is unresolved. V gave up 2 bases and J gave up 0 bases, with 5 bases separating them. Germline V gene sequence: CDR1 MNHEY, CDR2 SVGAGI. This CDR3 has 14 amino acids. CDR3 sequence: CASSYQSSYNEQFF. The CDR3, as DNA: TGTGCCAGCAGTTACCAGAGCTCCTACAATGAGCAGTTCTTC.